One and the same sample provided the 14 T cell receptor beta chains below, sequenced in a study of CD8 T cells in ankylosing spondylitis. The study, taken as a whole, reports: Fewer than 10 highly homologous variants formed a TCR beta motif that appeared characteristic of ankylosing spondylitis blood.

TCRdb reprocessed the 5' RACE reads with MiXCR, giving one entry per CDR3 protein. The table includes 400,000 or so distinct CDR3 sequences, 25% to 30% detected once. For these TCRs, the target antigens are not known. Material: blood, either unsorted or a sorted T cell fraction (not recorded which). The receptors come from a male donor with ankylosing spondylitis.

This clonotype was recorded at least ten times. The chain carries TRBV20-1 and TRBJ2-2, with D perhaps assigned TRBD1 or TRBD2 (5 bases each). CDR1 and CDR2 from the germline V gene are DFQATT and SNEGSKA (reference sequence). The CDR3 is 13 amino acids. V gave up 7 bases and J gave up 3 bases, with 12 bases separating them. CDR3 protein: CSVPGRYTGELFF. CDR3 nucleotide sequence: TGCAGTGTTCCGGGACGGTACACCGGGGAGCTGTTTTTT.

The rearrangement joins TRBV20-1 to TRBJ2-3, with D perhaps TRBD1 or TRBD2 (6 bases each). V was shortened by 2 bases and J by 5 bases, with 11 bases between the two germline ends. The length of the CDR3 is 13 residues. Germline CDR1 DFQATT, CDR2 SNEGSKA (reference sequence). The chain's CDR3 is CSARLGGVDTQYF. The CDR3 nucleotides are TGCAGTGCTAGATTGGGGGGCGTAGATACGCAGTATTTT.

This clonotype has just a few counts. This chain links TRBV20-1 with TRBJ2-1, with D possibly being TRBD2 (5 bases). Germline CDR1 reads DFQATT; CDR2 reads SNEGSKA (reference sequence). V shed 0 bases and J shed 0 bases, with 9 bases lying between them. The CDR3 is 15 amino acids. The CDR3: CSARDRTGSYNEQFF. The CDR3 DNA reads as TGCAGTGCTAGAGATCGGACTGGCTCCTACAATGAGCAGTTCTTC.

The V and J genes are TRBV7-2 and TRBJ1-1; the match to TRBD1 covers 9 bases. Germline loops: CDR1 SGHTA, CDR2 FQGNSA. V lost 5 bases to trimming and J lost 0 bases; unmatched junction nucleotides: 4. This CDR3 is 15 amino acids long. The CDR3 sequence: CASSPGQGMNTEAFF. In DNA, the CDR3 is TGTGCCAGCAGCCCCGGACAGGGGATGAACACTGAAGCTTTCTTT.

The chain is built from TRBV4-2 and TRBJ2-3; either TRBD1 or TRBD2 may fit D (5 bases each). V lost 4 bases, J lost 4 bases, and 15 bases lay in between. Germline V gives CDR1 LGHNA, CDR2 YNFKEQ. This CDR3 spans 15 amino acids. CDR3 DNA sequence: TGTGCCAGCAGCCGATCGGGACGCGACGCAGATACGCAGTATTTT. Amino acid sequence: CASSRSGRDADTQYF.

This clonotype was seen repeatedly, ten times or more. The CDR3 DNA sequence: TGTGCCAGCAGCCAGGGCGAGGTTCCGTTCTTC. It specifies CASSQGEVPFF. The chain couples TRBV7-9 to TRBJ2-1; possible D gene TRBD1, 5 bases. From germline, CDR1 is SEHNR and CDR2 FQNEAQ (reference sequence). The CDR3 is 11 amino acids. Trimming left V 5 bases short and J 15 bases short, with 14 bases between.

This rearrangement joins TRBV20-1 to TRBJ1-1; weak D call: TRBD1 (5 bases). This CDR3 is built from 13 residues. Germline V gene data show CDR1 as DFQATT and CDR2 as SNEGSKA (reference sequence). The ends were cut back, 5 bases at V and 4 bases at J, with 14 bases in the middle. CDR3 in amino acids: CSAGTAGFTEAFF. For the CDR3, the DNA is TGCAGTGCTGGGACCGCGGGTTTCACTGAAGCTTTCTTT.

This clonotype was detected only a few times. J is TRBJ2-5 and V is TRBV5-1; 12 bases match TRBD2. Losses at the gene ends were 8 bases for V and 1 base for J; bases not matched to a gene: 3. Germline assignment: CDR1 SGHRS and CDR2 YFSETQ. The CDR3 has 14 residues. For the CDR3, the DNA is TGCGCCAGTTCGACTAGCGGGAGCCAAGAGACCCAGTACTTC. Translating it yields CASSTSGSQETQYF.

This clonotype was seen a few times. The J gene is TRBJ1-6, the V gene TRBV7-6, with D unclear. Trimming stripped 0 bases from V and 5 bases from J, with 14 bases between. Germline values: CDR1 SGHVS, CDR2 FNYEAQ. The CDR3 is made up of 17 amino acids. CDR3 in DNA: TGTGCCAGCAGCTTAGCGCGGCCAAGAAGAAATAATTCACCCCTCCACTTT. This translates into CASSLARPRRNNSPLHF.

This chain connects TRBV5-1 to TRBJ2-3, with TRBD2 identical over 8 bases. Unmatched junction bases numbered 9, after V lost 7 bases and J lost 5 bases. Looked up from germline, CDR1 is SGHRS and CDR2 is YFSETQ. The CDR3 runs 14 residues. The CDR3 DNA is TGCGCCAGCGAGCGGGGGAACTTAGGAGATACGCAGTATTTT. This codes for CASERGNLGDTQYF. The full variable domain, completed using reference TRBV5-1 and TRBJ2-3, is KAGVTQTPRYLIKTRGQQVTLSCSPISGHRSVSWYQQTPGQGLQFLFEYFSETQRNKGNFPGRFSGRQFSNSRSEMNVSTLELGDSALYLCASERGNLGDTQYFGPGTRLTVL.

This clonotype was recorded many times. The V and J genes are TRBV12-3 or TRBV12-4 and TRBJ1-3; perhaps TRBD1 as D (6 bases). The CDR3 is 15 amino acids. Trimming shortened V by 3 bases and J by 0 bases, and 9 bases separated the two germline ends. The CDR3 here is CASSFQGTSGNTIYF. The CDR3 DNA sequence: TGTGCCAGCAGTTTTCAGGGGACCTCTGGAAACACCATATATTTT.

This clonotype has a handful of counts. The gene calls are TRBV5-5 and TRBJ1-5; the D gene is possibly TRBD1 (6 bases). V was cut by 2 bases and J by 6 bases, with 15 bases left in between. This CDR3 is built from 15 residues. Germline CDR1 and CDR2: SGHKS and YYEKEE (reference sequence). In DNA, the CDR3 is TGTGCCAGCAGCTTAATGGGGGCCGCCACTCAGCCCCAGCATTTT. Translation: CASSLMGAATQPQHF.

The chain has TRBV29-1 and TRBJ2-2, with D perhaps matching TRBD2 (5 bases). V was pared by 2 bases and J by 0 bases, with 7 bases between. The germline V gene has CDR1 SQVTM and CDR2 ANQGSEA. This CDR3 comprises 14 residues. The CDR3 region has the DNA TGCAGCGTTGAACGAGGGCCGAACACCGGGGAGCTGTTTTTT. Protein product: CSVERGPNTGELFF.

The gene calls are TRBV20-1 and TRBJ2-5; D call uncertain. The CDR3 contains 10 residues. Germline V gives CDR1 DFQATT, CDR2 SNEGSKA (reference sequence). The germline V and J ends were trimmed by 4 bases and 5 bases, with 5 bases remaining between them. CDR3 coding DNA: TGCAGTGCTAATTTGGAGACCCAGTACTTC. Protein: CSANLETQYF.